The text below deals with one TCR beta chain. What this receptor recognizes is not known. One base away there is no much larger clone; base qualities are not given. For repertoire sequencing, the TCR beta CDR3 regions were amplified from RNA transcripts. A first-round RT-PCR used HTBI primers with the Qiagen OneStep RT-PCR kit, followed by a second-round multiplex PCR, size selection and purification. Sequencing of the libraries was carried out on an Illumina HiSeq2000 in paired-end mode with 100 bp reads. The paper's data handling went like this. Reads were processed with SOAPnuke, discarding reads with adapters, uncalled bases, mean Phred below 15, or no exact constant-primer or identifier match. High-quality paired reads were merged with COPE v1.2.5. Clonotypes were defined as unique nucleotide sequences and were aligned to IMGT TRB V, D and J references using MiTCR v1.1. The analysis was limited to V-J combinations with a frequency above 0.0001, which together covered around 99% of the repertoires. For each V-J combination, a TCR clonal expansion and chaos score was defined as the ratio of F50 clonal expansion to chaos observed in the TCRdist matrix. Welch's t-statistics and random forest were used to reduce features to about 13 V-J combinations, which were fed into a naive Bayes classifier. The similarity between thyroid and blood repertoires was quantified using the Morisita-Horn index. In-frame beta chains were kept once TCRdb had trimmed the public reads at Q25 with fastp and called clones with MiXCR. A single entry per CDR3 protein holds the most common genes and DNA from its merged rows. The V and J calls were not made by the authors but by TCRdb's processing. The table for this sample lists about 1.1 million distinct CDR3 sequences; 35% to 45% of them were counted only once. The ten largest account for 11% of the sample.

V sheds 4 bases and J sheds 7 bases, leaving 11 bases between their ends. CDR3 length: 14 amino acids, cysteine to phenylalanine. Only CDR3 DNA remains: 42 bases, in frame from the first base. Looking up the germline V gene yields CDR1 ENHRY and CDR2 SYGVKD. The data stem from a study of Graves' ophthalmopathy and Graves' hyperthyroidism (dated 2018 in TCRdb). Concerning the study at large: A patient counted as having stable hyperthyroidism if there was no progression to ophthalmopathy within 18 months of follow-up. To tell Graves' ophthalmopathy apart from Graves' hyperthyroidism, and to predict which patients would progress to ophthalmopathy, the study relied on TCR beta repertoire signatures. In total, 135 blood samples were TCR-sequenced: 40 to 45 ophthalmopathy, under 85 hyperthyroidism and approximately 17 hyperthyroidism-to-ophthalmopathy patients. To explore V-J signatures distinguishing ophthalmopathy from hyperthyroidism, a discovery set of about a hundred patients (43 ophthalmopathy, over 55 stable hyperthyroidism) was enrolled. An independent validation cohort was composed of 18 hyperthyroidism patients and 17 patients who later progressed from hyperthyroidism to ophthalmopathy. In roughly six hyperthyroidism patients, T-cell repertoires of thyroid tissue and blood were compared. Once sampling was done, hyperthyroidism patients were given methimazole at a starting dose of 30 mg daily, while ophthalmopathy patients were given high-dose intravenous methylprednisolone. On the study overall, not on this receptor specifically: Most expanded thyroid clonotypes with a frequency above 0.001 also appeared in blood, which suggests that blood repertoires may reflect the immune response in the thyroid. The 13-signature model separated ophthalmopathy from stable hyperthyroidism with approximately 90% sensitivity and less than 83% specificity in cross-validation, and 80%/75% in the test set. No statistical method was used to predetermine the sample size, and group allocation was not hidden from the investigators. In validation, the model predicted ophthalmopathy progression with more than 70% sensitivity and 72% to 80% specificity; approximately 12 predicted patients were CT-confirmed with GO in a median of about 7.1 months.

Hyperthyroidism patients were newly diagnosed, with disease duration under 2 months, and aged 18 to 65 years. Patients were excluded if they had other autoimmune diseases, uncontrolled infections, pregnancy or lactation. Clinical symptoms, serum thyroxine, TRAb, thyroid ultrasound and orbital computed tomography formed the basis of the diagnosis. Total RNA was extracted with Trizol reagent and quality-checked on an Agilent 2100 Bioanalyzer. The sequenced sample consisted of peripheral blood or thyroid tissue (not recorded which). The clonotype comes from an adult man with Graves' hyperthyroidism. Recombination joined TRBV10-3 with TRBJ2-6; there is no confident call for the D gene. The sequenced DNA: TGTGCCATCAGTGCCAACCAAGGTGCCAACGTCCTGACTTTC. It translates to CAISANQGANVLTF.